This entry describes one TCR beta chain. It lacks a known antigen. It has no much larger one-base neighbor in the sample; base qualities were not kept. This record comes from a study of blood T cell repertoires in COVID-19 (TCRdb year 2020). Study-level background: The collaborator samples originated in the United States, Italy and Spain and spanned the acute and convalescent phases of COVID-19. The prospective study material was composed of cDNA or gDNA derived from T cells, B-cell-depleted T cells, or PBMCs. HLA class I and class II types, where available, came from metadata supplied by the sample provider rather than from assay-based typing. Deeply sampled blood TCRbeta repertoires from subjects exposed to, actively infected with, or recovered from COVID-19 were included in the dataset. The samples were drawn from two sources: the first 160 participants of the ongoing ImmuneRACE study, and 1,254 subjects contributed by 6 global collaborators. The repertoires were released in a freely available public database intended as a resource for research on the immune response to SARS-CoV-2. A de-identified subject ID, COVID-19 status, age in years and sex were almost always included in the sample metadata.

Collaborating institutions collected whole blood in K2EDTA tubes following their own protocols. For TCRbeta analysis, collaborator samples were shipped as frozen whole blood, as isolated PBMCs, or as DNA extracted from either sample type. Relative to germline, V is 8 bases shorter and J is 3 bases shorter, with 16 bases between their ends. CDR1 and CDR2 (MDHEN, SYDVKM) derive from the germline V gene. The CDR3 covers 15 residues, taking in both the cysteine and the phenylalanine. CDR3 DNA is the only sequence kept; it has 45 bases, read in frame from the first base. Overall study results and their limits: The amount of clinical and demographic metadata varied by source and participant and was provided uncurated.

TCRbeta CDR3 regions were amplified from genomic DNA by means of the immunoSEQ Assay, a bias-controlled multiplex PCR. Processing in the source paper ran as follows. Nucleated cell counts per sample were estimated from amplification of reference gene primers within the assay. To quantify the absolute abundance of each unique TCRbeta CDR3 rearrangement, sequence reads were collapsed and filtered. For each sample, productive Simpson clonality was calculated by taking the square root of Simpson's diversity index across productive rearrangements. The clones in this table, taken by TCRdb from immuneACCESS, are in-frame only. Not every clone is retained; where verified, under half of the shortfall comes from an unresolved V gene, and the cause of the rest is unknown. V, J and clone size are taken as reported in that table, and D and trimming were inferred from the DNA itself. Counted in this sample were roughly 53,000 clones; 86% of them appeared once. The ten largest clones take up 25% to 30% of the sample.

This sequence originates from a human donor in a cohort sampled during active COVID-19. This chain is built from TRBV28 and TRBJ1-4, and the D gene may be TRBD1, 5 bases matching. Sequencing used peripheral blood. The CDR3 protein: CASEGGDSANEKLFF. The DNA sequence is as follows: TGTGCCAGCGAGGGAGGGGACTCGGCTAATGAAAAACTGTTTTTT.